A selection of T cell receptor beta chains follows, all from one sample in a study of blood T cell repertoires in COVID-19. Sequencing used immunoSEQ multiplex PCR; TCRdb keeps in-frame clones, though not all of them. The data show around 460,000 clones, 80% to 90% seen once. Sequencing was carried out using peripheral blood. These receptors all come from a young man with COVID-19, enrolled during active disease. The CDR3 runs from the conserved cysteine through the conserved F or W.

v_call: TRBV30; j_call: TRBJ2-1; cdr3_aa: CAWSAGFAYNEQFF
v_call: TRBV5-6; j_call: TRBJ2-1; cdr3_aa: CASSIYGREPNEQFF
v_call: TRBV12-3/TRBV12-4; j_call: TRBJ1-2; cdr3_aa: CASRQGAHGYTF
v_call: TRBV4-1; j_call: TRBJ2-5; cdr3_aa: CASSQRTSGYQETQYF
v_call: TRBV19; j_call: TRBJ2-1; cdr3_aa: CASSISGTSGHNEQFF
v_call: TRBV5-1; j_call: TRBJ2-2; cdr3_aa: CASSQPGISGGELFF
v_call: TRBV30; j_call: TRBJ2-7; cdr3_aa: CAWSVGRGPSEQYF
v_call: TRBV2; j_call: TRBJ2-3; cdr3_aa: CASRLEDTQYF
v_call: TRBV6-5; j_call: TRBJ2-7; cdr3_aa: CASRRSGENEQYF
v_call: TRBV2; j_call: TRBJ2-2; cdr3_aa: CASEKGQGRTGELFF
v_call: TRBV28; j_call: TRBJ2-5; cdr3_aa: CASSLASAGRETQYF
v_call: TRBV15; j_call: TRBJ2-3; cdr3_aa: CATSRGTSGWGDTQYF
v_call: TRBV15; j_call: TRBJ1-1; cdr3_aa: CATSRDRIGTEAFF
v_call: TRBV5-1; j_call: TRBJ2-3; cdr3_aa: CASSLAQSTDTQYF
v_call: TRBV5-8; j_call: TRBJ2-2; cdr3_aa: CASSREIAGGPGTGELFF
v_call: TRBV5-1; j_call: TRBJ2-7; cdr3_aa: CASSPRDYRYEQYF
v_call: TRBV7-3; j_call: TRBJ2-7; cdr3_aa: CASSPPLWVVYEEEEEQYF
v_call: TRBV9; j_call: TRBJ2-7; cdr3_aa: CASSETGEPYEQYF
v_call: TRBV15; j_call: TRBJ2-2; cdr3_aa: CATSRSARQGFSGELFF
v_call: TRBV21-1; j_call: TRBJ1-2; cdr3_aa: CASSTGPTTGYTF
v_call: TRBV2; j_call: TRBJ1-5; cdr3_aa: CASSDLGGDQPQHF
v_call: TRBV24-1; j_call: TRBJ2-7; cdr3_aa: CATSDLGQLSYEQYF
v_call: TRBV7-3; j_call: TRBJ2-7; cdr3_aa: CASSPTSGSVAEQYF
v_call: TRBV19; j_call: TRBJ1-1; cdr3_aa: CASSIYPAPPRQGASTEAFF
v_call: TRBV7-9; j_call: TRBJ2-4; cdr3_aa: CASSSLAGIAKNIQYF
v_call: TRBV11-3; j_call: TRBJ2-5; cdr3_aa: CASSLAAGRTQYF
v_call: TRBV9; j_call: TRBJ1-5; cdr3_aa: CASSAGGYSNQPQHF
v_call: TRBV5-1; j_call: TRBJ2-1; cdr3_aa: CASSLGGSYNEQFF
v_call: TRBV2; j_call: TRBJ1-5; cdr3_aa: CASSEAVTGVQPQHF
v_call: TRBV18; j_call: TRBJ1-6; cdr3_aa: CASSPGPLNSPLHF
v_call: TRBV19; j_call: TRBJ1-6; cdr3_aa: CASSIDMNPADSPLHF
v_call: TRBV24-1; j_call: TRBJ1-5; cdr3_aa: CATSDLPNQPQHF
v_call: TRBV30; j_call: TRBJ1-5; cdr3_aa: CAWSVMTGDQPQHF
v_call: TRBV30; j_call: TRBJ1-6; cdr3_aa: CAWSRTGNNSPLHF
v_call: TRBV7-9; j_call: TRBJ2-2; cdr3_aa: CASSLVGRGNTGELFF
v_call: TRBV5-6; j_call: TRBJ2-1; cdr3_aa: CASSLWARLAGMGEQFF
v_call: TRBV6-5; j_call: TRBJ1-1; cdr3_aa: CASSSRDTNTEAFF
v_call: TRBV11-1; j_call: TRBJ2-2; cdr3_aa: CASRRTRDTGELFF
v_call: TRBV6-5; j_call: TRBJ2-7; cdr3_aa: CASIARPYEQYF
v_call: TRBV11-2; j_call: TRBJ1-2; cdr3_aa: CASSSPGSNYGYTF
v_call: TRBV5-4; j_call: TRBJ2-1; cdr3_aa: CASSKGLAGDYNEQFF
v_call: TRBV29-1; j_call: TRBJ2-1; cdr3_aa: CSASAYSDDNEQFF
v_call: TRBV12-3/TRBV12-4; j_call: TRBJ2-5; cdr3_aa: CASSPDRAETQYF
v_call: TRBV19; j_call: TRBJ1-1; cdr3_aa: CASSLGRSTEAFF
v_call: TRBV7-2; j_call: TRBJ1-1; cdr3_aa: CASSLGPGREAFF
v_call: TRBV3-1/TRBV3-2; j_call: TRBJ2-3; cdr3_aa: CASSEPGLAGGARGDTQYF
v_call: TRBV24-1; j_call: TRBJ2-3; cdr3_aa: CATSTRTSGRSDTQYF
v_call: TRBV4-2; j_call: TRBJ2-7; cdr3_aa: CASSLPGQTYEQYF
v_call: TRBV29-1; j_call: TRBJ1-5; cdr3_aa: CSVGQTNQPQHF
v_call: TRBV3-1/TRBV3-2; j_call: TRBJ2-7; cdr3_aa: CASSQEGTLPQYF
v_call: TRBV19; j_call: TRBJ2-3; cdr3_aa: CASSIGRRYGDTQYF
v_call: TRBV29-1; j_call: TRBJ2-5; cdr3_aa: CSVETPGLAYQETQYF
v_call: TRBV19; j_call: TRBJ1-6; cdr3_aa: CASSIQARNNSPLHF
v_call: TRBV18; j_call: TRBJ2-2; cdr3_aa: CASSPPGADYTGELFF
v_call: TRBV6-5; j_call: TRBJ2-1; cdr3_aa: CASSIGLAGGNEQFF
v_call: TRBV12-3/TRBV12-4; j_call: TRBJ1-1; cdr3_aa: CASSQNTEAFF
v_call: TRBV19; j_call: TRBJ2-2; cdr3_aa: CASSETRGYILAANTGELFF
v_call: TRBV11-1; j_call: TRBJ2-7; cdr3_aa: CASSSAGRGWEQYF
v_call: TRBV19; j_call: TRBJ2-1; cdr3_aa: CASSIPGTGDHEQFF
v_call: TRBV11-2; j_call: TRBJ2-7; cdr3_aa: CASSPIARRTSGGAKQYF